The 4 T cell receptor beta chains in this list originate from one sample, sequenced in a study of PD-L1 blockade in urothelial cancer. Here immunoSEQ multiplex PCR was the method, and the copy in TCRdb shows in-frame clones only, minus some. The data hold about 52,000 clones, with roughly 80% observed a single time. The sequencing used PBMCs, collected around atezolizumab (anti-PD-L1) treatment. These TCRs come from a man aged 65-85 years with urothelial cancer.

The chain links TRBV19 to TRBJ2-5; no clear D. Trimming shortened V by 1 base and J by 1 base, and 7 bases separated the two germline ends. Germline values: CDR1 LNHDA, CDR2 SQIVND (reference sequence). CDR3 length: 14 residues. CDR3 sequence reads: CASSIGAAQETQYF. The CDR3 nucleotides read TGTGCCAGTAGTATAGGGGCAGCCCAAGAGACCCAGTACTTC. The variable domain in full, completed from reference TRBV19 and TRBJ2-5, reads DGGITQSPKYLFRKEGQNVTLSCEQNLNHDAMYWYRQDPGQGLRLIYYSQIVNDFQKGDIAEGYSVSREKKESFPLTVTSAQKNPTAFYLCASSIGAAQETQYFGPGTRLLVL.

J is TRBJ1-5 and V is TRBV6-5, with 7 bases fitting TRBD1. There are 15 residues in the CDR3. Germline trimming cut 6 bases from V and 1 base from J; bases unmatched to any gene: 6. From germline, CDR1 is MNHEY and CDR2 SVGAGI. The CDR3 sequence is CASSIGQASNQPQHF. Here the CDR3 DNA reads TGTGCCAGCAGCATCGGACAGGCGAGCAATCAGCCCCAGCATTTT.

The chain joins TRBV11-2 to TRBJ2-7; 7 nucleotides agree with TRBD2. The V gene end was trimmed by 6 bases and the J gene end by 0 bases; junction bases not matched to a gene: 5. The CDR3 runs 14 residues. Germline V gene sequence: CDR1 SGHAT, CDR2 FQNNGV. The DNA for the CDR3 is TGTGCCAGCAGTCAACTAGCGAGCTCCTACGAGCAGTACTTC. It encodes CASSQLASSYEQYF.

The chain has TRBV11-2 and TRBJ2-2, with 9 nucleotides matching TRBD1. The germline gives CDR1 SGHAT, CDR2 FQNNGV. The CDR3 loop spans 14 amino acids. J gave up 6 bases and V 5 bases, and 4 bases lay outside the gene matches. CDR3 amino acids: CASSLQGAAGELFF. CDR3 sequence (DNA): TGTGCCAGCAGCCTACAGGGGGCGGCCGGGGAGCTGTTTTTT.